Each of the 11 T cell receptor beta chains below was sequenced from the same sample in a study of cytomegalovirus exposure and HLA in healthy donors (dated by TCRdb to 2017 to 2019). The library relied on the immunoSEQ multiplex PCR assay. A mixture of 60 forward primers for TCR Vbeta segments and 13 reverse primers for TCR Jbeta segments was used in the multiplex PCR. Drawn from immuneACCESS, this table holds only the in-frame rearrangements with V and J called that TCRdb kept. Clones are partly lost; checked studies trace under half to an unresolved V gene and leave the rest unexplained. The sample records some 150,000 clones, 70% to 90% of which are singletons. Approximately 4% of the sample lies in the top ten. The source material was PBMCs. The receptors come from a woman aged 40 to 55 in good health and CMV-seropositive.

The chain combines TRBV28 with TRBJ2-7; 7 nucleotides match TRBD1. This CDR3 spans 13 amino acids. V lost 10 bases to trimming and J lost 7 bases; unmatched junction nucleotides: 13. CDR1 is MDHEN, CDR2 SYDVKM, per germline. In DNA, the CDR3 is TGTGCCATCCGGGACAGTAAGTTCGGAGAGCAGTACTTC. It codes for CAIRDSKFGEQYF.

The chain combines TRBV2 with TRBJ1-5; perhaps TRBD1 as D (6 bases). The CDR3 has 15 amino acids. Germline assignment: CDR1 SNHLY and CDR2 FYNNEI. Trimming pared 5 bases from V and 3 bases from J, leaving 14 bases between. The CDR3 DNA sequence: TGTGCCAGCAGTACCACCAGGGGCCTCAATCAGCCCCAGCATTTT. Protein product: CASSTTRGLNQPQHF.

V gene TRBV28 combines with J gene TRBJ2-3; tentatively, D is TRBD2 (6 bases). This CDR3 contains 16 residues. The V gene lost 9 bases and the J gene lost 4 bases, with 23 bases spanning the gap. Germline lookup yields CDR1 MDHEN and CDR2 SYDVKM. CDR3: CASTKSRDFRADTQYF. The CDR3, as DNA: TGTGCCAGTACCAAATCCCGGGACTTCCGGGCAGATACGCAGTATTTT.

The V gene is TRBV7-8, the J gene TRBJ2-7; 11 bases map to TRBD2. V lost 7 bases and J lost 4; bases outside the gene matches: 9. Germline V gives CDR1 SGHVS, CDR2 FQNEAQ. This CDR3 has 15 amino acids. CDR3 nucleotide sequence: TGTGCCAGCACCTCCCAGGTAGCGGGAGGGTACGAGCAGTACTTC. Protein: CASTSQVAGGYEQYF.

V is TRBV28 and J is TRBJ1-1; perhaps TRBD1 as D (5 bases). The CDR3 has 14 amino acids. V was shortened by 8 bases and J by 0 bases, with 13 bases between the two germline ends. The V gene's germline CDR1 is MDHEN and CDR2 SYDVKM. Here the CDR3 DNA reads TGTGCCAGCCAAGGCGGGGGATTGAACACTGAAGCTTTCTTT. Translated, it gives CASQGGGLNTEAFF.

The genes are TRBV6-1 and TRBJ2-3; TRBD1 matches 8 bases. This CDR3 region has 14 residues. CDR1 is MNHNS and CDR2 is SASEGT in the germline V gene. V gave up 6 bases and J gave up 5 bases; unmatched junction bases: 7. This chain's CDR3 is CASSDRGGGDTQYF. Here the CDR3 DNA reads TGTGCCAGCAGCGACAGGGGTGGGGGAGATACGCAGTATTTT.

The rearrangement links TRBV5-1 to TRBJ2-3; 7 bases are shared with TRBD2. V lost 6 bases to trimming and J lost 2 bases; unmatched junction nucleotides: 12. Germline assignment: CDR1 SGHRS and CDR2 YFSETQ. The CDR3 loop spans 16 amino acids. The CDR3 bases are TGCGCCAGCACCCGGGGAGGGGACTACTCCACAGATACGCAGTATTTT. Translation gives CASTRGGDYSTDTQYF.

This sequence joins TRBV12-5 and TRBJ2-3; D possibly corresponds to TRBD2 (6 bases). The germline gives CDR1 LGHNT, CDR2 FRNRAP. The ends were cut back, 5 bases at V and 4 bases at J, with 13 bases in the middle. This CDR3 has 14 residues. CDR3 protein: CASGPRELADTQYF. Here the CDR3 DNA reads TGTGCTAGTGGTCCCCGGGAGCTAGCAGATACGCAGTATTTT.

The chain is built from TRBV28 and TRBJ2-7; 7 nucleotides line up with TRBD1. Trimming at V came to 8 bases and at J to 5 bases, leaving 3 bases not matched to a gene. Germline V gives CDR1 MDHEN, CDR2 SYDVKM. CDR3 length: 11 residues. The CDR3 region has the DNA TGTGCCAGCGCAGACAGGGACGAGCAGTACTTC. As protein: CASADRDEQYF.

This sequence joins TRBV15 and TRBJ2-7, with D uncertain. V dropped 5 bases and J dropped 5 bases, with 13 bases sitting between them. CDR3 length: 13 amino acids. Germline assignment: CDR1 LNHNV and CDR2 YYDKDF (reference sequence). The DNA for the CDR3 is TGTGCCACCAGCCATTCGGGTTCCGACGAGCAGTACTTC. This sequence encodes CATSHSGSDEQYF.

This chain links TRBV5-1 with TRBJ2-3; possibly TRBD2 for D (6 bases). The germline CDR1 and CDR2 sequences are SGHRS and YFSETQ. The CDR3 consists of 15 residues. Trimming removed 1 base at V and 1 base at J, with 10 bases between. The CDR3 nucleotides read TGCGCCAGCAGCTTGTGGGGGGAGGGCACAGATACGCAGTATTTT. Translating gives CASSLWGEGTDTQYF. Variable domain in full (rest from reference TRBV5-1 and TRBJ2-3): KAGVTQTPRYLIKTRGQQVTLSCSPISGHRSVSWYQQTPGQGLQFLFEYFSETQRNKGNFPGRFSGRQFSNSRSEMNVSTLELGDSALYLCASSLWGEGTDTQYFGPGTRLTVL.